What follows is one TCR beta chain and its context. The target antigen is unknown. V was shortened by 3 bases and J by 7 bases, with 16 bases between the two germline ends. CDR1 is GTSNPN and CDR2 is SVGIG in the germline V gene (reference sequence). This CDR3 has 14 residues. The data were taken from a study of T cells after yellow fever vaccination. Study details: Any fraction with a low cell number was prepared using SMART-Seq v4 Ultra Low Input.

Whole-study results and caveats: Most clones from primary vaccination were detected again post-booster (about 95% CD4, 88% CD8). Though it reached lower strength, the secondary response hit its peak faster, day 5 versus 15.

5'RACE template switching added a universal primer site and UMIs to TCR cDNA. TCRdb analysed the 5' RACE reads with MiXCR anew, one entry per CDR3 protein. The sample includes over 300,000 distinct CDR3 sequences, around 7% of them seen just once. This TCR was recovered from a man in his late teens or twenties who received the YFV17D yellow fever vaccine. Sample: PBMCs, taken approximately 47 days after the first yellow fever vaccination. The chain recombines TRBV30 with TRBJ1-5, with D possibly matching TRBD1 (5 bases). CDR3 sequence reads: CAWSRRQRFQPQHF. The CDR3 region has the DNA TGTGCCTGGAGCCGCAGACAGAGATTCCAGCCCCAGCATTTT.